This T cell receptor beta chain was sequenced in a study of immune evolution from preneoplasia to lung adenocarcinoma. Libraries were prepared by immunoSEQ multiplex PCR; TCRdb keeps only in-frame clonotypes and omits some of them. The sample gives more than 15,000 clones, 80% to 90% of which show up once; approximately 2.8% is in the top ten. V dropped 4 bases and J dropped 0 bases, with 9 bases sitting between them. Germline CDR1 and CDR2: MNHEY and SVGAGI. The CDR3 has 14 residues. What was sequenced was FFPE invasive lung adenocarcinoma tissue. The chain combines TRBV6-5 with TRBJ2-5, with D unclear. The receptor was isolated from a person aged 70 to 80 with invasive lung adenocarcinoma. The CDR3, as DNA: TGTGCCAGCAGTTTGTCCAAGTACCAAGAGACCCAGTACTTC. Translated, it gives CASSLSKYQETQYF.